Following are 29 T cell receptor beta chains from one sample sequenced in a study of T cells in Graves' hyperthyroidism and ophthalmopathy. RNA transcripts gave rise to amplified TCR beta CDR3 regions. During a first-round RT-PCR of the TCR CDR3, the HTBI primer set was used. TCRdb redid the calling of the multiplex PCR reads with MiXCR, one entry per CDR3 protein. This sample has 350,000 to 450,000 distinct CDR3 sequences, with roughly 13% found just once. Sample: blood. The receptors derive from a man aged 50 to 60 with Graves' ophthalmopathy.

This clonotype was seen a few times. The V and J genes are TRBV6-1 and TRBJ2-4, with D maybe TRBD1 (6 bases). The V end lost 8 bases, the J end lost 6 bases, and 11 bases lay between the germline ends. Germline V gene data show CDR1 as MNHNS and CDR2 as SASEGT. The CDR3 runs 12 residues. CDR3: CASGQRPNIQYF. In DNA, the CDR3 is TGTGCCAGCGGACAGAGACCAAACATTCAGTACTTC.

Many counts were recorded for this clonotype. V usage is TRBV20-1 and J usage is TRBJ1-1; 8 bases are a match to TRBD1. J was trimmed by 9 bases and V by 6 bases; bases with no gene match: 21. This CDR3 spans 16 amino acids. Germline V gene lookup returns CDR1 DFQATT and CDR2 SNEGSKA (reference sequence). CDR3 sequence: CSAAQGAGATGTKAFF. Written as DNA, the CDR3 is TGCAGTGCGGCCCAGGGGGCAGGGGCTACGGGGACTAAAGCTTTCTTT.

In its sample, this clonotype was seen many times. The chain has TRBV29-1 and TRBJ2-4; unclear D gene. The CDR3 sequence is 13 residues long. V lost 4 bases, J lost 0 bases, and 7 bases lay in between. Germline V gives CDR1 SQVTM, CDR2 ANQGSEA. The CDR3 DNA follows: TGCAGCGTTGGGTTCCAAGCCAAAAACATTCAGTACTTC. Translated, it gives CSVGFQAKNIQYF.

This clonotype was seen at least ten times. The CDR3 sequence is CSAPPGGGSYEQYF. In DNA, the CDR3 is TGCAGTGCCCCACCCGGGGGCGGGAGTTACGAGCAGTACTTC. The genes are TRBV20-1 and TRBJ2-7; maybe TRBD2 (7 bases). CDR3 size: 14 residues. Looked up from germline, CDR1 is DFQATT and CDR2 is SNEGSKA (reference sequence). Trimming stripped 6 bases from V and 4 bases from J, with 19 bases between.

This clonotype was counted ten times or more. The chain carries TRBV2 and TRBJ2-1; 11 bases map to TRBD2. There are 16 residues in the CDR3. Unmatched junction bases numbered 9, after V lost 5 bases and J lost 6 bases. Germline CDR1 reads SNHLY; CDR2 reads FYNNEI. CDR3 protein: CASSRRTSGQINEQFF. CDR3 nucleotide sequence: TGTGCCAGCAGTCGAAGGACTAGCGGGCAGATCAATGAGCAGTTCTTC.

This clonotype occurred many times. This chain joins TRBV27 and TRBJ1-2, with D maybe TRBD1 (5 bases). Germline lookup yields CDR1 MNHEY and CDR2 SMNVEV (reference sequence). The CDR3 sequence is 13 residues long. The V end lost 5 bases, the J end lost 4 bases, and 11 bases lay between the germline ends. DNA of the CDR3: TGTGCCAGCAGTCCCAGGGTTTCCTATGGCTACACCTTC. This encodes CASSPRVSYGYTF.

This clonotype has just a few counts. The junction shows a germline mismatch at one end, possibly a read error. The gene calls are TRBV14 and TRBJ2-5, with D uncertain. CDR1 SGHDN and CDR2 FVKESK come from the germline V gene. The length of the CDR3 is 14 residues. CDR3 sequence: CASSQETETIRTNF. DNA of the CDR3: TGTGCCAGCAGCCAAGAAACGGAAACCATTCGGACCAACTTC.

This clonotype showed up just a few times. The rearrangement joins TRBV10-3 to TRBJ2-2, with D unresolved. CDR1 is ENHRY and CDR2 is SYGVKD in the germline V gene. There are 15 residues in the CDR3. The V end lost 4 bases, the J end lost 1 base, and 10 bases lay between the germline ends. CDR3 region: CAISVLLENTGELFF. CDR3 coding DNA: TGTGCCATCAGTGTTTTGTTGGAGAACACCGGGGAGCTGTTTTTT.

The CDR3 bases are TGTGCCAGCAGCTTGGGGACGGGGTATAACTATGGCTACACCTTC. Translated: CASSLGTGYNYGYTF. The rearrangement joins TRBV5-6 to TRBJ1-2; D gene unclear. The V gene's germline CDR1 is SGHDT and CDR2 YYEEEE. The CDR3 sequence is 15 residues long. The germline V and J ends were trimmed by 0 bases and 1 base, with 10 bases remaining between them.

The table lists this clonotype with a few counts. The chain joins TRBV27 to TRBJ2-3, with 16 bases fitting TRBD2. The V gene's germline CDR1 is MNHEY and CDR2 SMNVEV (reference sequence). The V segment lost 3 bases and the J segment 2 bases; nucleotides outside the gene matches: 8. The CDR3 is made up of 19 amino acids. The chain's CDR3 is CASSLRGTSGRGITDTQYF. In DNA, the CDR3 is TGTGCCAGCAGTTTGCGCGGGACTAGCGGGAGGGGAATCACAGATACGCAGTATTTT.

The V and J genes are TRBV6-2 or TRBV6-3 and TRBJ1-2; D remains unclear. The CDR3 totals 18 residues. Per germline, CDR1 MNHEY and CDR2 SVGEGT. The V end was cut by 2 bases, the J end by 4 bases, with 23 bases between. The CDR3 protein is CASSYVTASGSIAYGYTF. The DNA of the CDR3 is TGTGCCAGCAGTTACGTGACGGCGTCAGGTAGTATTGCCTATGGCTACACCTTC.

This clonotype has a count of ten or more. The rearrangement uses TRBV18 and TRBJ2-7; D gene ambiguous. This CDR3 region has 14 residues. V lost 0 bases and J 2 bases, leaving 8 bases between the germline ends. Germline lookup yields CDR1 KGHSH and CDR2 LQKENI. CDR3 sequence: CASSPPRQPYEQYF. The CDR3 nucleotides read TGTGCCAGCTCACCACCGCGGCAACCCTACGAGCAGTACTTC. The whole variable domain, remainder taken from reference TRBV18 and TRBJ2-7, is NAGVMQNPRHLVRRRGQEARLRCSPMKGHSHVYWYRQLPEEGLKFMVYLQKENIIDESGMPKERFSAEFPKEGPSILRIQQVVRGDSAAYFCASSPPRQPYEQYFGPGTRLTVT.

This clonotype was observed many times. CDR3: CASSQARGTGETQYF. CDR3 coding DNA: TGCGCCAGCAGCCAAGCTAGGGGGACAGGGGAGACCCAGTACTTC. The chain links TRBV4-1 to TRBJ2-5; 9 bases align to TRBD1. Germline CDR1 is MGHRA and CDR2 is YSYEKL. CDR3 length: 15 residues. Trimming cost V 1 base and J 5 bases; bases outside gene matches: 5.

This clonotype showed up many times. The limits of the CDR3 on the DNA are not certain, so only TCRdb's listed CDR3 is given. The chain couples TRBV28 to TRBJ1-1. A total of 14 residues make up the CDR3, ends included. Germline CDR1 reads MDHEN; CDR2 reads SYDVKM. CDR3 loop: CASSLNVGTGTFLF.

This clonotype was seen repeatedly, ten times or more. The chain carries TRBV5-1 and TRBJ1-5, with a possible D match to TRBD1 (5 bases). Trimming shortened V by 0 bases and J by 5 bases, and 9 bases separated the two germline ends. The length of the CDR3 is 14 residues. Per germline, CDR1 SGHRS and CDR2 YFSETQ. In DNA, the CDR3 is TGCGCCAGCAGCTTGGCCCTAGGGGATCAGCCCCAGCATTTT. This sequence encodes CASSLALGDQPQHF.

CDR3 residues: CASSQDGASGGFMYF. The DNA of the CDR3 is TGTGCCAGCAGCCAAGATGGGGCTAGCGGGGGGTTTATGTACTTC. The genes are TRBV3-1 and TRBJ2-5; 11 positions agree with TRBD2. The CDR3 extends over 15 amino acids. CDR1 and CDR2 from the germline V gene are LGHDT and YNNKEL (reference sequence). The junction had 10 bases not matched to a gene; V was cut back by 0 bases and J by 13 bases.

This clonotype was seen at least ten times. The CDR3 region has the DNA TGTGCCACCAGCAGAGAACCGACTAGCGGACTCACAGATACGCAGTATTTT. Translating gives CATSREPTSGLTDTQYF. The gene calls are TRBV15 and TRBJ2-3, with 9 nucleotides matching TRBD2. There are 17 residues in the CDR3. From germline, CDR1 is LNHNV and CDR2 YYDKDF (reference sequence). V was clipped by 0 bases and J by 2 bases; unmatched bases: 6.

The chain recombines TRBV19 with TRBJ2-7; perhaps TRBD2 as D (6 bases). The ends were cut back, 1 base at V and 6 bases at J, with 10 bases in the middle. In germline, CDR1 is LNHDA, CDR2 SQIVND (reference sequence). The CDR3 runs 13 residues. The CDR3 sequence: CASSIVEGGEQYF. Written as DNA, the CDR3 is TGTGCCAGTAGTATAGTCGAGGGAGGCGAGCAGTACTTC.

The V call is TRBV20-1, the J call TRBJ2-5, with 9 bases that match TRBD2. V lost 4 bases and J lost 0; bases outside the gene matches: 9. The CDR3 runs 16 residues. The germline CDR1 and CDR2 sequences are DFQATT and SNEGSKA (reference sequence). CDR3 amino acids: CSANHPGLAYQETQYF. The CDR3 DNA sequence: TGCAGTGCTAACCACCCGGGACTAGCCTACCAAGAGACCCAGTACTTC.

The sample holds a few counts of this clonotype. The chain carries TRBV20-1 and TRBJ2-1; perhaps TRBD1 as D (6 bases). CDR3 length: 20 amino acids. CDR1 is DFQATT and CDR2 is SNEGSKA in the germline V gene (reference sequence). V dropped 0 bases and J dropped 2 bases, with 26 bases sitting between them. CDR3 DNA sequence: TGCAGTGCTAGAGATTCTTCGAGGACAGCCATCTCCCGGGCCTACAATGAGCAGTTCTTC. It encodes CSARDSSRTAISRAYNEQFF.

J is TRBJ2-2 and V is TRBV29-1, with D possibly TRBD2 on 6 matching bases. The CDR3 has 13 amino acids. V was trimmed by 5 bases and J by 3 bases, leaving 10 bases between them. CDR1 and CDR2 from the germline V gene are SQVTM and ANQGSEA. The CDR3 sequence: CSVFWGDTGELFF. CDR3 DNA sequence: TGCAGCGTTTTTTGGGGGGACACCGGGGAGCTGTTTTTT.

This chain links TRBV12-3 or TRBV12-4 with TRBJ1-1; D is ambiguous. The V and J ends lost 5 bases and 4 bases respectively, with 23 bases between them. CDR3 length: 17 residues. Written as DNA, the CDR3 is TGTGCCAGCAGTGCACAACCCCCAGGCCTTTGGGGCACTGAAGCTTTCTTT. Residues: CASSAQPPGLWGTEAFF.

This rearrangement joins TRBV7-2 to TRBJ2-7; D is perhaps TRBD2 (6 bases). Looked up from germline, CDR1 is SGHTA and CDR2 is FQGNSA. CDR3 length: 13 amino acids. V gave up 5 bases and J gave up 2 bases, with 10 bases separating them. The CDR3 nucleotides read TGTGCCAGCAGCCGCGGGGTACCCTACGAGCAGTACTTC. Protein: CASSRGVPYEQYF.

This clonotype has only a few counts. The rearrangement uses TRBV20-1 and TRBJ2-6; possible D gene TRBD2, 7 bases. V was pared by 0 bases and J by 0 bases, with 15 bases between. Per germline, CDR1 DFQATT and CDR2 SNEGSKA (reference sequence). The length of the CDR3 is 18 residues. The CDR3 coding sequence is TGCAGTGCTAGAGATGCCGGGGGGCCCCACTCTGGGGCCAACGTCCTGACTTTC. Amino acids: CSARDAGGPHSGANVLTF.

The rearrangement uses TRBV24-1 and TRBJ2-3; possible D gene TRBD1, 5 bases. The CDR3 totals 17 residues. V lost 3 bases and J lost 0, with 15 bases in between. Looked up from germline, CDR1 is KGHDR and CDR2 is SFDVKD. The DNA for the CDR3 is TGTGCCACCAGTGATCTAGGACATCATTCTAGCACAGATACGCAGTATTTT. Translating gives CATSDLGHHSSTDTQYF.

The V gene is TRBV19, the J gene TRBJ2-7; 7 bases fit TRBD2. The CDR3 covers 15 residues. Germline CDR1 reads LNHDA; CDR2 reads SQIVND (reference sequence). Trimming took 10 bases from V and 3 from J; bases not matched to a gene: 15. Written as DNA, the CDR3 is TGTGCCACTCAAACTGCTAGCGGCTTAAACTACGAGCAGTACTTC. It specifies CATQTASGLNYEQYF.

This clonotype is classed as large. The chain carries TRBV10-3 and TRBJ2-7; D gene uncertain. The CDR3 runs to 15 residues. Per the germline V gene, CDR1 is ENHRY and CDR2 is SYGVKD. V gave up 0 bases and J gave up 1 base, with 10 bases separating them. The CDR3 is CAISESAPYSYEQYF. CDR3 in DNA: TGTGCCATCAGTGAGTCGGCACCGTATTCCTACGAGCAGTACTTC.

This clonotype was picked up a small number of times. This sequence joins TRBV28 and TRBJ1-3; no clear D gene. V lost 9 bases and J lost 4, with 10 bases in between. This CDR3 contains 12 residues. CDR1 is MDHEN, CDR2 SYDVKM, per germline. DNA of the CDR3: TGTGCCAGTTGTTTGCAGGGAAACACCATATATTTT. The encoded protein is CASCLQGNTIYF.

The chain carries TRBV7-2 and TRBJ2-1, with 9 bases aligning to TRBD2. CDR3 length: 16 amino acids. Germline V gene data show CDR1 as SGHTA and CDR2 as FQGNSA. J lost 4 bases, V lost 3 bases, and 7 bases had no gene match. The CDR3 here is CASSFSASGVYNEQFF. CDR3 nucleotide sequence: TGTGCCAGCAGCTTTTCGGCTAGCGGGGTTTACAATGAGCAGTTCTTC.